This TCR beta chain came from a study of blood T cells in healthy people across ages. Combining a sample-barcoded 5' primer with a J-beta primer mix, a second PCR ran for roughly 7 to 12 cycles. The template-switch adaptor was a 5' adaptor with 12 random nucleotides. It tagged each cDNA molecule. TCRdb redid the calling of the 5' RACE reads with MiXCR, one entry per CDR3 protein. This table holds hundreds of thousands of distinct CDR3 sequences, around 45% found once. The clonotype was recovered from an older woman in good health. Sequences were obtained from blood.

The CDR3 nucleotides are TGTGCCAGCAGCTTAAGCGTCAATCAGCCCCAGCATTTT. This translates into CASSLSVNQPQHF. The V call is TRBV7-9, the J call TRBJ1-5; D uncertain. The CDR3 has 13 residues. Trimming shortened V by 2 bases and J by 3 bases, and 5 bases separated the two germline ends. The germline CDR1 and CDR2 sequences are SEHNR and FQNEAQ (reference sequence).